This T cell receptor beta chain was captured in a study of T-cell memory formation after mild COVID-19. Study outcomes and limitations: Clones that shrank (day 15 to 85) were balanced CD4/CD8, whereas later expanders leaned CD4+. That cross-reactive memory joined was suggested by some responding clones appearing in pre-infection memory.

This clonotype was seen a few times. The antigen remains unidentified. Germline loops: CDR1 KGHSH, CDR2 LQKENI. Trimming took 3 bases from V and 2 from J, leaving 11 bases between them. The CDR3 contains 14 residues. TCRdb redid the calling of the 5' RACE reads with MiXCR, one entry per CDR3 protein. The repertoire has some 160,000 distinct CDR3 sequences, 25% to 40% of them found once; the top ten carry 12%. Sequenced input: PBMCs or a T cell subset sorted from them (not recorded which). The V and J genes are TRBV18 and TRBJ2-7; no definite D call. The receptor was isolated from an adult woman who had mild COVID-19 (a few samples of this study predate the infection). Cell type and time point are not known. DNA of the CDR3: TGTGCCAGCTCACCCCAATTCCGGGCCTACGAGCAGTACTTC. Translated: CASSPQFRAYEQYF.